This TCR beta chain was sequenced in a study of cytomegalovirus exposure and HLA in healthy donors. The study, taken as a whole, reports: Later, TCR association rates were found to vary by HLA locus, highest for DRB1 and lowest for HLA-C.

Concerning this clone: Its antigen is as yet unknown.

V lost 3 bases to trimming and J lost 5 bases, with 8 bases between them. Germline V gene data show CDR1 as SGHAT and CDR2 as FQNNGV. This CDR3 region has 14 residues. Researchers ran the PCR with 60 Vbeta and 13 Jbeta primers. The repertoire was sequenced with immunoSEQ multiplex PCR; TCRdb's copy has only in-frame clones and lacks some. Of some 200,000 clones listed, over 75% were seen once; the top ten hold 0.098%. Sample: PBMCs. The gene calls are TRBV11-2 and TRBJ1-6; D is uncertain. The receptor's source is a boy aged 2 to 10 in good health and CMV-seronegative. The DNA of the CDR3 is TGTGCCAGCAGCTTGAGGGAGGATAATTCACCCCTCCACTTT. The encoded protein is CASSLREDNSPLHF. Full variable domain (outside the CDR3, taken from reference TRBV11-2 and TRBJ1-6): EAGVAQSPRYKIIEKRQSVAFWCNPISGHATLYWYQQILGQGPKLLIQFQNNGVVDDSQLPKDRFSAERLKGVDSTLKIQPAKLEDSAVYLCASSLREDNSPLHFGNGTRLTVT.